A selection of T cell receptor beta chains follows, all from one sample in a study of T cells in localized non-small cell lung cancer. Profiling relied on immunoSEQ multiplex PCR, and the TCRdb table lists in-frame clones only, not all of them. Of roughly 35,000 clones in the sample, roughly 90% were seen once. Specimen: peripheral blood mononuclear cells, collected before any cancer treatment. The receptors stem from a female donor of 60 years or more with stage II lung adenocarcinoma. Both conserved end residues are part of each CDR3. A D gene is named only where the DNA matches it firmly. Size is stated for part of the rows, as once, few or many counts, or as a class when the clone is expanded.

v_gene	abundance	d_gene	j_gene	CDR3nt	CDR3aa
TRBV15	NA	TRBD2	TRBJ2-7	TGTGCCACCAGCAGACCTCAAGCGGGATCCCTCGACGAGCAGTACTTC	CATSRPQAGSLDEQYF
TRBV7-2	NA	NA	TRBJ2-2	TGTGCCAGCAGCTTAAAAGCAGTCGGGGAGCTGTTTTTT	CASSLKAVGELFF
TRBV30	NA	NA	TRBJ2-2	TGTGCCTGGAACCAGGGTGAACCCGGGGAGCTGTTTTTT	CAWNQGEPGELFF
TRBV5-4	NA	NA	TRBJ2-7	TGTGCCATGTCCTACGAGCAGTACTTC	CAMSYEQYF
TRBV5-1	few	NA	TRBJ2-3	TGCGCCAGCAGTTCCGGGACTGGCACAGATACGCAGTATTTT	CASSSGTGTDTQYF
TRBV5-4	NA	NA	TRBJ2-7	TGTGCCAGCAGGGTCCAATCGCGACCCGGCGAGCAGTACTTC	CASRVQSRPGEQYF
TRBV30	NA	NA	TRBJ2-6	TGTGCCTGGACCGAGCTGGGGGGCTCTGGGGCCAACGTCCTGACTTTC	CAWTELGGSGANVLTF
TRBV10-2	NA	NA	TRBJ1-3	TGCGCCAGCAGCCCCGGGCAGGGCTTCACCATATATTTT	CASSPGQGFTIYF
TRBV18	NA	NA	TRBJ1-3	TGTGCCAGCTCACCGCAGCAGGGCATAGGTGGAAACACCATATATTTT	CASSPQQGIGGNTIYF
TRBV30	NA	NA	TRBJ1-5	TGTGCCTGGGGGGCGAGGGGCCTGTACAATCAGCCCCAGCATTTT	CAWGARGLYNQPQHF
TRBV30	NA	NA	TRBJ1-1	TGTGCCTGGGAGCTCGTTTGGGGCAACACTGAAGCTTTCTTT	CAWELVWGNTEAFF
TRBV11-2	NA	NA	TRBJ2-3	TGTGCCAGCAGCTCACTGGCCGGGGGCACAGATACGCAGTATTTT	CASSSLAGGTDTQYF
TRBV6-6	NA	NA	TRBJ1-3	TGTGCCATCAGGGGAGGGGGCTCTGGAAACACCATATATTTT	CAIRGGGSGNTIYF
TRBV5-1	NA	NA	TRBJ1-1	TGCGCCAGCAGCTTCCCCGGCGGGGGGGGCGGCCGGGGCACTGAAGCTTTCTTT	CASSFPGGGGGRGTEAFF
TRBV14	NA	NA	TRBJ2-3	TGTGCCAGCAGCCAAGAGTACACAGATACGCAGTATTTT	CASSQEYTDTQYF
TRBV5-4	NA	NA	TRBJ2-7	TGTGCCAGCAGCCCGGCCGGTCGGAGCTCCTACGAGCAGTACTTC	CASSPAGRSSYEQYF
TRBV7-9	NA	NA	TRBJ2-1	TGTGCCAGCAGCTCAGAAGTGGGAGAGCAGTTCTTC	CASSSEVGEQFF
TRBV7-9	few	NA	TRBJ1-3	TGTGCCAGCAGCTTAGGTCCGGTCTCTGGAAACACCATATATTTT	CASSLGPVSGNTIYF
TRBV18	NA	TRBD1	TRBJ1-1	TGTGCCAGCTCACCGGGGGAGGGGGCGCTTACTGAAGCTTTCTTT	CASSPGEGALTEAFF
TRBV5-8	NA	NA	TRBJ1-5	TGTGCCAGCAGCGTGACAGGAGGACGCTCCCTCAATCAGCCCCAGCATTTT	CASSVTGGRSLNQPQHF
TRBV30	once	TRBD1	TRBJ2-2	TGTGCCTGGAGTCGGGACAGGGTTAATGACGGGGAGCTGTTTTTT	CAWSRDRVNDGELFF
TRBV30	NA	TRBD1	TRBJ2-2	TGTGCTTGGGACAGGACCGACACCGGGGAGCTGTTTTTT	CAWDRTDTGELFF
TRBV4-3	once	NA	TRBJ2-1	TGCGCCAGCAGCCAAGAAGCAGGGCCATTTTACAATGAGCAGTTCTTC	CASSQEAGPFYNEQFF
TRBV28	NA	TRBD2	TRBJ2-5	TGTGCCAGCAGGGGGGGAGGGCAAGAGACCCAGTACTTC	CASRGGGQETQYF
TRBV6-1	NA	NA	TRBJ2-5	TGTGCCAGCAGTGGCCGGGACAACCTTCTACAAGAGACCCAGTACTTC	CASSGRDNLLQETQYF
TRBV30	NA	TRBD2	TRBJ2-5	TGTGCCTGGAGTGACCCCGGACTAGCGAGGCCAGGAGAGGCCCAGTACTTC	CAWSDPGLARPGEAQYF
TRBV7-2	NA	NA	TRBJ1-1	TGTGCCAGCAGCCCCACTCACGGGAACACTGAAGCTTTCTTT	CASSPTHGNTEAFF
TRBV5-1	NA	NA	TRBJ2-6	TGCGCCAGCAGCTTGGAGGGAATGACAGCCTCTGGGGCCAACGTCCTGACTTTC	CASSLEGMTASGANVLTF
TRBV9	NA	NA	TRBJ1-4	TGTGCCAGCAGCGGTCGACTCCCCATTAATGAAAAACTGTTTTTT	CASSGRLPINEKLFF
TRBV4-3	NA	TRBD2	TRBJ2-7	TGCGCCAGCAGCCAAGGTAGCGGGGGGAGGGACGAGCAGTACTTC	CASSQGSGGRDEQYF
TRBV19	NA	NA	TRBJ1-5	TGTGCCAGTAGCGTCGGGGGCACCAATCAGCCCCAGCATTTT	CASSVGGTNQPQHF
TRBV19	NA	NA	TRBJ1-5	TGTGCCAGTAGTATAGGGCCGAGGGGGGAATTTCAGCCCCAGCATTTT	CASSIGPRGEFQPQHF
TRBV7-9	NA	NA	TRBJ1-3	TGTGCCAGCAGCTCGTACAGGGCTTCTGGAAACACCATATATTTT	CASSSYRASGNTIYF
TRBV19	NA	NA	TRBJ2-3	TGTGCCAGTAGCCGACGGGACGGCACAGATACGCAGTATTTT	CASSRRDGTDTQYF
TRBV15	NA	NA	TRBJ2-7	TGTGCCACCAGCAGAGATCATCGCCAGGGAGGCGAGCAGTACTTC	CATSRDHRQGGEQYF
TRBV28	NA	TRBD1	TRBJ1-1	TGTGCCGGTCTGGACAGGGGGAACACTGAAGCTTTCTTT	CAGLDRGNTEAFF
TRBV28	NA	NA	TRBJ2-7	TGTGCCAGCAGTTTAGCCGGAGGTGCCTACGAGCAGTACTTC	CASSLAGGAYEQYF
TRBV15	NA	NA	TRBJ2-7	TGTGCCACCAGACTCCGGGATTTTCTCACCGGCGAGCAGTACTTC	CATRLRDFLTGEQYF
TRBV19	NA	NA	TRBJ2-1	TGTGCCAGTAGTATGCCTAGCCTGGATGAGCAGTTCTTC	CASSMPSLDEQFF
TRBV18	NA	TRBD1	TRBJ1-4	TGTGCCAGCTCCATCAACAGGGGAGCTAATGAAAAACTGTTTTTT	CASSINRGANEKLFF
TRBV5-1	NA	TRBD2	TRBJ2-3	TGCGCCAGCAGCCCGACGACTAGCGGGCGCACAGATACGCAGTATTTT	CASSPTTSGRTDTQYF
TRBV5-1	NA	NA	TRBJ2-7	TGCGCCAGCAGCCCAGTTCTTAGCGGAAGCTCCTACGAGCAGTACTTC	CASSPVLSGSSYEQYF